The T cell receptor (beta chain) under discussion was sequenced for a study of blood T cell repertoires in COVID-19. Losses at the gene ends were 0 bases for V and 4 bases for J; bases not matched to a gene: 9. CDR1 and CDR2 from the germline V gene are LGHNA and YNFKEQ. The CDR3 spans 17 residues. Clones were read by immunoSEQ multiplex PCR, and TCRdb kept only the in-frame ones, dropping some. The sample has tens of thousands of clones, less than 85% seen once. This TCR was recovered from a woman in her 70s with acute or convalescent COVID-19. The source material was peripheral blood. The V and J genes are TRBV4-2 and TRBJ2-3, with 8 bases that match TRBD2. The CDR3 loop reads CASSQEGAGDFSDTQYF. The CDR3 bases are TGTGCCAGCAGCCAAGAAGGAGCGGGGGATTTCTCAGATACGCAGTATTTT.